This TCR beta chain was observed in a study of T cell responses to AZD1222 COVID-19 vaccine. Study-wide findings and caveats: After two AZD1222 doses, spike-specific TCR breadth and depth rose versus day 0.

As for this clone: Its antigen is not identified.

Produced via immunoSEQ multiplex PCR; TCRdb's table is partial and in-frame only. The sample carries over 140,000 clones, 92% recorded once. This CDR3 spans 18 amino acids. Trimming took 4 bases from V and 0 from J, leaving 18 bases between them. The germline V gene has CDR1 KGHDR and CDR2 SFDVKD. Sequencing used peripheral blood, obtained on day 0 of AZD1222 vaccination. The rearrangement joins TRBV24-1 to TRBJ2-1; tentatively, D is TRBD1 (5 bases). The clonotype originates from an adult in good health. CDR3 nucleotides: TGTGCCACCAGTGACAGGGTGAAACCCTTCACCTCCTACAATGAGCAGTTCTTC. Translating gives CATSDRVKPFTSYNEQFF.